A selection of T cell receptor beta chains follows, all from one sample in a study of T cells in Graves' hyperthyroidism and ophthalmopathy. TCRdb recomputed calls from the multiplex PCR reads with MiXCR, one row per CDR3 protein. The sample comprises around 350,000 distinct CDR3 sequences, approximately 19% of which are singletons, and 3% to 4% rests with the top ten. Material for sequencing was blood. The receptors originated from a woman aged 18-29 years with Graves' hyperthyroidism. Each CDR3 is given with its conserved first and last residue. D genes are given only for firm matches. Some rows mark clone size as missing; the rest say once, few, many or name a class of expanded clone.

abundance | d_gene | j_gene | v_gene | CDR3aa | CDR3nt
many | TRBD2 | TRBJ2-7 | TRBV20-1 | CSARDWLAGGRGEQYF | TGCAGTGCTAGAGATTGGCTAGCGGGAGGCCGGGGTGAGCAGTACTTC
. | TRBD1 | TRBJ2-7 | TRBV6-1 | CASSRMTGEKYF | TGTGCCAGCAGTCGTATGACAGGGGAAAAGTACTTC
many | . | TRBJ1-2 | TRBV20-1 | CSVSRRAIGYTF | TGCAGTGTGAGTAGGCGGGCTATTGGCTACACCTTC
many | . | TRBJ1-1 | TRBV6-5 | CASRYRQEAFF | TGTGCCAGCAGATATAGACAGGAAGCTTTCTTT
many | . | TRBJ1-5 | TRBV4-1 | CASSQFEENQPQHF | TGCGCCAGCAGCCAATTTGAGGAGAATCAGCCCCAGCATTTT
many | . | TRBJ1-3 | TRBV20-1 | CSATRGSGNTIYF | TGCAGTGCTACTCGGGGCTCTGGAAACACCATATATTTT
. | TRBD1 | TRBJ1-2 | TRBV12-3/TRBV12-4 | CASSLGTGEVNGYTF | TGTGCCAGCAGTCTCGGGACAGGGGAGGTGAATGGCTACACCTTC
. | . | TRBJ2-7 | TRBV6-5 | CASSNQPEEQYF | TGTGCCAGCAGTAACCAGCCGGAGGAGCAGTACTTC
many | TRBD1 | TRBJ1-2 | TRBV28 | CASSFTGQGNYGYTF | TGTGCCAGCAGCTTTACCGGACAGGGGAACTATGGCTACACCTTC
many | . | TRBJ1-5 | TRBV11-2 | CASSSWTDQPQHF | TGTGCCAGCAGCTCATGGACCGATCAGCCCCAGCATTTT
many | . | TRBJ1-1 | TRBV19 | CATGYGYTEAFF | TGTGCCACCGGTTATGGGTACACTGAAGCTTTCTTT
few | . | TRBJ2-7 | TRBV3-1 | CASSQGLEGYYEQYF | TGTGCCAGCAGCCAAGGCTTGGAGGGATACTACGAGCAGTACTTC
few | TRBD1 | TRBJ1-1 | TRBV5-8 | CASSPLDRETEAFF | TGTGCCAGCAGCCCCCTGGACAGGGAAACTGAAGCTTTCTTT
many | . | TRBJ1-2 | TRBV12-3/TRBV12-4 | CASSPGGLGGYTF | TGTGCCAGCTCCCCTGGAGGCCTTGGTGGCTACACCTTC
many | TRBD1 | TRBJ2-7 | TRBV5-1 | CASSEDGQGYEQYF | TGCGCCAGCAGCGAAGACGGACAGGGCTACGAGCAGTACTTC
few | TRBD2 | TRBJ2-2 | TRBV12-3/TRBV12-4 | CASSPLERGNTGELFF | TGCGCCAGCAGCCCTCTGGAGCGGGGGAACACCGGGGAGCTGTTTTTT
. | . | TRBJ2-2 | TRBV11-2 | CASSLDRAPRLFGELFF | TGTGCCAGCAGCTTAGACCGGGCCCCAAGATTATTCGGGGAGCTGTTTTTT
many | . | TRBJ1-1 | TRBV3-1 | CASSQGYSAGVQAFF | TGTGCCAGCAGCCAAGGCTACAGCGCAGGAGTTCAGGCTTTCTTT
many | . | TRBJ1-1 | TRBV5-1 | CASSLEGQNTEAFF | TGCGCCAGCAGCTTAGAGGGACAGAACACTGAAGCTTTCTTT
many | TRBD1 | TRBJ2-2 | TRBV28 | CASFGQGLSGELFF | TGTGCCAGCTTCGGACAGGGCCTCTCCGGGGAGCTGTTTTTT
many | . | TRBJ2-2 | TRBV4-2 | CASSQAPENTGELFF | TGTGCCAGCAGCCAAGCTCCGGAAAACACCGGGGAGCTGTTTTTT
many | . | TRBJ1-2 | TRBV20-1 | CSARTLDMVVSGYTF | TGCAGTGCTAGAACCTTAGACATGGTGGTTTCTGGCTACACCTTC
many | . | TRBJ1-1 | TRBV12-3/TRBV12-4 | CASKAPPARSNTEAFF | TGTGCCAGCAAAGCCCCGCCAGCAAGGTCTAACACTGAAGCTTTCTTT
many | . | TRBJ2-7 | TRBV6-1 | CASSISLGGYEQYF | TGTGCCAGCAGTATCTCCTTGGGGGGCTACGAGCAGTACTTC
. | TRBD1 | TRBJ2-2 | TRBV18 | CASEWTGRTGELFF | TGTGCCAGCGAATGGACAGGGCGCACCGGGGAGCTGTTTTTT
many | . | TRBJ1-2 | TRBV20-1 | CSARSADYGYTF | TGCAGTGCTAGGTCCGCTGACTATGGCTACACCTTC
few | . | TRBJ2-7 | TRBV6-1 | CASSEALRGYEQYF | TGTGCCAGCAGTGAAGCGCTTCGGGGATACGAGCAGTACTTC
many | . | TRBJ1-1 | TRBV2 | CASSFQGRGTEAFF | TGTGCCAGCAGTTTCCAGGGCAGAGGAACTGAAGCTTTCTTT
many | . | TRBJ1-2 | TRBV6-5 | CASSPQRPVRYGYTF | TGTGCCAGCAGTCCCCAGCGGCCCGTTCGCTATGGCTACACCTTC
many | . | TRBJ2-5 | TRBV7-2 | CASSLAGAEETQYF | TGTGCCAGCAGCTTGGCGGGGGCAGAAGAGACCCAGTACTTC
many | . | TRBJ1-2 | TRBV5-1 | CASSLEGREAGYTF | TGCGCCAGCAGCTTGGAGGGCAGGGAGGCTGGCTACACCTTC
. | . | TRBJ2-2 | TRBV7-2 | CASSLRRAIGELFF | TGTGCCAGCAGCTTAAGGAGGGCGATCGGGGAGCTGTTTTTT
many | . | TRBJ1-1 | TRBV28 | CASTQGYTEAFF | TGTGCCAGCACCCAGGGGTACACTGAAGCTTTCTTT
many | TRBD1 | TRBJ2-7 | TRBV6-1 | CASSLNRGPPSYEQYF | TGTGCCAGCAGCCTTAACAGGGGGCCCCCCTCCTACGAGCAGTACTTC
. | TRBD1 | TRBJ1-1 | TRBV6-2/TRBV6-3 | CASSYSRSGQGRNTEAFF | TGTGCCAGCAGTTATTCTCGATCGGGACAGGGAAGGAACACTGAAGCTTTCTTT
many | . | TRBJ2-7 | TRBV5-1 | CASRGNRDDEQYF | TGCGCCAGCAGAGGGAACAGGGATGACGAGCAGTACTTC
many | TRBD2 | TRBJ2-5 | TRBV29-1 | CSVGEGETQYF | TGCAGCGTTGGGGAGGGTGAGACCCAGTACTTC
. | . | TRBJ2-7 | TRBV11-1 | CAAAGRAGGSSYEQYF | TGTGCCGCCGCTGGGCGGGCAGGAGGTAGCTCCTACGAGCAGTACTTC
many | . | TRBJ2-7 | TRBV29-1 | CSVDKGQMSSYEQYF | TGCAGCGTTGATAAGGGGCAGATGAGCTCCTACGAGCAGTACTTC
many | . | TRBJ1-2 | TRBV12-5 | CASGPDRDKNYGYTF | TGTGCTAGTGGTCCGGATAGAGACAAGAACTATGGCTACACCTTC
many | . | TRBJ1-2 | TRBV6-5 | CASSSIRRGPYGYTF | TGTGCCAGCAGTTCTATCAGACGAGGCCCTTATGGCTACACCTTC
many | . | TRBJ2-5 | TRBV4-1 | CASSQPTGETQYF | TGCGCCAGCAGCCAACCAACCGGGGAGACCCAGTACTTC
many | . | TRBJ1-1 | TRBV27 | CASSMGARTEAFF | TGTGCCAGCAGTATGGGGGCGAGGACTGAAGCTTTCTTT
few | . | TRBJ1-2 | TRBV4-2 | CASSQDWIQGTGYTF | TGTGCCAGCAGCCAAGATTGGATTCAGGGTACCGGCTACACCTTC
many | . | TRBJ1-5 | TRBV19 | CASSIDRRERSQPQHF | TGTGCCAGTAGTATCGATCGACGGGAGCGGAGTCAGCCCCAGCATTTT
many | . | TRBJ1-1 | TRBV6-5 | CASSYSSGGRGTEAFF | TGTGCCAGCAGTTACTCGAGTGGCGGGAGGGGAACTGAAGCTTTCTTT
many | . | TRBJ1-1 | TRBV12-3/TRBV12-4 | CASTLWGLHLNTEAFF | TGTGCCAGCACCCTTTGGGGACTGCATTTGAACACTGAAGCTTTCTTT
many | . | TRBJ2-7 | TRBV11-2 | CASSLPGLYEQYF | TGTGCCAGCAGCTTACCTGGGTTATACGAGCAGTACTTC
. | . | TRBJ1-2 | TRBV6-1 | CASSPRGRTFGYTF | TGTGCCAGCAGTCCCCGGGGGAGGACGTTTGGCTACACCTTC
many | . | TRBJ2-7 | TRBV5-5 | CASSLAQILSYEQYF | TGTGCCAGCAGCTTGGCGCAGATTCTCTCCTACGAGCAGTACTTC
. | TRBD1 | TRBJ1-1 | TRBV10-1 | CASSLDRTSTEAFF | TGCGCCAGCAGTTTGGACAGGACGAGCACTGAAGCTTTCTTT
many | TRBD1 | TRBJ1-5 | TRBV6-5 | CASSYGTGNQPQHF | TGTGCCAGCAGTTACGGGACAGGGAATCAGCCCCAGCATTTT
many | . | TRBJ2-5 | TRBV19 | CASGSPETQYF | TGTGCCAGTGGAAGTCCAGAGACCCAGTACTTC
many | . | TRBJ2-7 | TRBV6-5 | CASRLTGTQSYEQYF | TGTGCCAGCAGGTTAACCGGGACACAGAGCTACGAGCAGTACTTC